The 18 T cell receptor beta chains presented below share a single source sample, sequenced in a study of human T cells and chemical hapten exposure. MiXCR was run by TCRdb on the RACE reads, yielding one entry per CDR3 protein. The sample includes about 50,000 distinct CDR3 sequences, over 3.5% of them seen just once. Indicated time point: healthy volunteer bleed at 2 weeks. The template was total RNA from unfractionated whole blood. The sample comprised whole blood. The receptor set was obtained from a female donor in good health. Some clones in this sample may be carry-over from other donors' samples.

This clonotype was found a few times. The CDR3 region is CASSLRAGNTEAFF. CDR3 nucleotide sequence: TGTGCCAGCAGCTTACGGGCAGGGAACACTGAAGCTTTCTTT. The chain links TRBV7-8 to TRBJ1-1, with unresolved D. From germline, CDR1 is SGHVS and CDR2 FQNEAQ. V lost 2 bases and J 1 base, leaving 8 bases between the germline ends. This CDR3 is 14 amino acids long.

There are many counts of this clonotype. The genes are TRBV2 and TRBJ1-6, with D unresolved. CDR3 length: 17 residues. V was clipped by 0 bases and J by 13 bases, with 22 bases between them. The germline V gene encodes CDR1 SNHLY and CDR2 FYNNEI. CDR3 in DNA: TGTGCCAGCAGTGAAGCCTCCGGTAGGCACTTGTACGATCCCCTCCACTTT. The encoded protein is CASSEASGRHLYDPLHF.

In this sample, this clonotype turned up many times. The J gene is TRBJ2-3, the V gene TRBV5-1; TRBD2 aligns across 10 bases. The CDR3 extends over 18 amino acids. V was pared by 2 bases and J by 2 bases, with 11 bases of the junction left unmatched. Looked up from germline, CDR1 is SGHRS and CDR2 is YFSETQ. In DNA form, the CDR3 reads TGCGCCAGCAGCTTTATACTAGCGGGAATATCACCCACAGATACGCAGTATTTT. It yields the protein CASSFILAGISPTDTQYF.

The table lists this clonotype with many counts. The rearrangement joins TRBV20-1 to TRBJ1-5; D is perhaps TRBD1 (6 bases). The germline gives CDR1 DFQATT, CDR2 SNEGSKA (reference sequence). Trimming removed 3 bases from V and 0 bases from J, with 12 bases in between. The CDR3 spans 15 residues. CDR3 loop: CSASDGQNSNQPQHF. CDR3 nucleotides: TGCAGTGCTAGCGACGGACAGAATAGCAATCAGCCCCAGCATTTT.

This clonotype came up many times. The chain recombines TRBV5-8 with TRBJ1-2; 8 nucleotides agree with TRBD1. Germline assignment: CDR1 SGHTS and CDR2 YDEGEE. There are 15 residues in the CDR3. The trim removed 2 bases at V and 3 bases at J, leaving 6 bases unmatched. CDR3 residues: CASSFGQGEDYGYTF. CDR3 in DNA: TGTGCCAGCAGCTTCGGACAGGGCGAGGACTATGGCTACACCTTC. The whole variable domain, remainder taken from reference TRBV5-8 and TRBJ1-2, is EAGVTQSPTHLIKTRGQQATLRCSPISGHTSVYWYQQALGLGLQFLLWYDEGEERNRGNFPPRFSGRQFPNYSSELNVNALELEDSALYLCASSFGQGEDYGYTFGSGTRLTVV.

This clonotype showed up many times. V is TRBV4-1 and J is TRBJ2-1, with 8 bases lining up with TRBD2. The CDR3 loop spans 18 amino acids. CDR1 and CDR2 from the germline V gene are MGHRA and YSYEKL. V shed 4 bases and J 5 bases; nucleotides not matched to a gene: 16. In nucleotides, the CDR3 is TGCGCCAGCAGCCCCTCAGGCTCCGCGGGGGGATATCACAATGAGCAGTTCTTC. It translates to CASSPSGSAGGYHNEQFF.

The sample holds many counts of this clonotype. The chain recombines TRBV5-1 with TRBJ2-7; weak D call: TRBD2 (5 bases). Trimming removed 2 bases from V and 7 bases from J, with 13 bases in between. The CDR3 is made up of 13 amino acids. From germline, CDR1 is SGHRS and CDR2 YFSETQ. The CDR3 coding sequence is TGCGCCAGCAGCTTTGTGGACTCGGGGGAGCAGTACTTC. Translated, it gives CASSFVDSGEQYF.

The table lists this clonotype with many counts. V gene TRBV5-1 combines with J gene TRBJ2-3; D gene unclear. Germline V lookup: CDR1 SGHRS, CDR2 YFSETQ. Trimming took 4 bases from V and 2 from J, leaving 8 bases between them. There are 13 residues in the CDR3. This CDR3 reads CASSVADTDTQYF. The CDR3 DNA sequence: TGCGCCAGCAGCGTGGCTGACACAGATACGCAGTATTTT.

The gene calls are TRBV6-5 and TRBJ1-5; 10 nucleotides align to TRBD1. The CDR3 sequence is 16 residues long. V lost 10 bases to trimming and J lost 0 bases; unmatched junction nucleotides: 9. Germline V CDR1 and CDR2: MNHEY, SVGAGI. The CDR3 DNA follows: TGTGCCACCCGGGACAGGGGAATGTTTAGCAATCAGCCCCAGCATTTT. Residues: CATRDRGMFSNQPQHF.

On this clonotype itself: A much larger clone differs by one base, so this may be a read error. The genes are TRBV4-3 and TRBJ1-6, with D maybe TRBD1 (6 bases). Germline V gives CDR1 LGHNA, CDR2 YSLEER. The CDR3 is 15 residues long. CDR3 in DNA: TGCGCCAGCAGCCAAGGAAGTCAGGGGATTTCACCCCTCCAATTT. It specifies CASSQGSQGISPLQF.

The sample holds many counts of this clonotype. V and J are TRBV18 and TRBJ2-5, with D perhaps matching TRBD1 or TRBD2 (5 bases each). CDR3 length: 16 amino acids. Germline V gene lookup returns CDR1 KGHSH and CDR2 LQKENI. Trimming removed 3 bases at V and 1 base at J, with 15 bases between. The DNA for the CDR3 is TGTGCCAGCTCACCGACGGGGCTAGCCCTCCAAGAGACCCAGTACTTC. It is translated as CASSPTGLALQETQYF.

About this clonotype itself: A read error may be the cause here, since a much bigger clone is one base away. The chain employs TRBV6-2 or TRBV6-3 and TRBJ1-5; a possible D gene is TRBD1 (6 bases). CDR1 MNHEY and CDR2 SVGEGT come from the germline V gene. V dropped 0 bases and J dropped 11 bases, with 29 bases sitting between them. The CDR3 contains 19 residues. CDR3 bases: TGTGCCAGCAGTTACTCGACTTTGATCCCCCAACAGGGTTGTTTTACCCAGCATTTT. Its translation is CASSYSTLIPQQGCFTQHF.

This clonotype occurred many times. The CDR3 DNA sequence: TGTGCCAGCACAGGGACAAAAGAGACCCAGTACTTC. It encodes CASTGTKETQYF. The chain is built from TRBV7-9 and TRBJ2-5; D possibly corresponds to TRBD1 (6 bases). The V and J ends lost 7 bases and 3 bases respectively, with 9 bases between them. The CDR3 is made up of 12 amino acids. Germline assignment: CDR1 SEHNR and CDR2 FQNEAQ (reference sequence).

This clonotype was found many times. The chain couples TRBV25-1 to TRBJ1-1; D is ambiguous. CDR3 length: 13 residues. CDR1 and CDR2 from the germline V gene are MGHDK and SYGVNS. Trimming took off 2 bases at V and 8 bases at J, with 12 bases between the two ends. CDR3 sequence: CASSEEDAIEAFF. CDR3 DNA sequence: TGTGCCAGCAGTGAAGAGGACGCAATCGAAGCTTTCTTT.

This clonotype was counted ten times or more. CDR3 nucleotide sequence: TGTGCCAGCAACTCATTCTCCGGATATAGCACAGATACGCAGTATTTT. Translated: CASNSFSGYSTDTQYF. The chain is built from TRBV4-2 and TRBJ2-3, with D hard to call. Trimming shortened V by 7 bases and J by 0 bases, and 17 bases separated the two germline ends. The CDR3 runs 16 residues. Germline V gives CDR1 LGHNA, CDR2 YNFKEQ.

This clonotype was recorded at least ten times. V gene TRBV6-5 combines with J gene TRBJ2-2; 7 bases are a match to TRBD2. Trimming cost V 4 bases and J 3 bases; bases outside gene matches: 5. There are 15 residues in the CDR3. Germline loops: CDR1 MNHEY, CDR2 SVGAGI. The CDR3 spells CASSWEGRDTGELFF. In nucleotides, the CDR3 is TGTGCCAGCAGTTGGGAGGGGCGGGACACCGGGGAGCTGTTTTTT.

This clonotype showed up many times. The gene calls are TRBV24-1 and TRBJ1-1; 9 nucleotides line up with TRBD1. The CDR3 length is 16 residues. Germline values: CDR1 KGHDR, CDR2 SFDVKD. The trim removed 7 bases at V and 0 bases at J, leaving 8 bases unmatched. The CDR3 DNA follows: TGTGCCACCAGAGATAGACAGGGGGGAATGAACACTGAAGCTTTCTTT. Amino acid sequence: CATRDRQGGMNTEAFF.

This clonotype was detected a few times. J is TRBJ2-3 and V is TRBV5-1; D remains ambiguous. Deletions cut 2 bases from V and 6 bases from J, with 25 bases between. Germline-derived CDR1 and CDR2 are SGHRS and YFSETQ. CDR3 size: 18 residues. CDR3 region: CASSFRASPRTTVDTQYF. CDR3 sequence (DNA): TGCGCCAGCAGCTTTAGGGCTTCCCCAAGGACCACCGTGGATACGCAGTATTTT.